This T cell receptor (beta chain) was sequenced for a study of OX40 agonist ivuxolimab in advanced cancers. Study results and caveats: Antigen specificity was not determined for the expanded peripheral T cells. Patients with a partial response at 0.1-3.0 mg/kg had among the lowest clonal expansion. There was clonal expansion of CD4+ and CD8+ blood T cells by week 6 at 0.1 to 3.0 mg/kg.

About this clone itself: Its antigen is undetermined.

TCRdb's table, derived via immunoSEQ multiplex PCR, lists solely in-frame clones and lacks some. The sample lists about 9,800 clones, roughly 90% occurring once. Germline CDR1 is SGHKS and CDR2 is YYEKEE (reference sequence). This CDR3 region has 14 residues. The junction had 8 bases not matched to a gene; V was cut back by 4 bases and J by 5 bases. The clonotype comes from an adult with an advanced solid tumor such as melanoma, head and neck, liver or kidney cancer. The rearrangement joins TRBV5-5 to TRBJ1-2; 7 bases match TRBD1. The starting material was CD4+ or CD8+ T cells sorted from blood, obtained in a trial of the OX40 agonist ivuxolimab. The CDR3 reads CASSPDRARYGYTF. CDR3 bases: TGTGCCAGCAGCCCAGACAGGGCGAGGTATGGCTACACCTTC. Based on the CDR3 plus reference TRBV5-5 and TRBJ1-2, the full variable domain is DAGVTQSPTHLIKTRGQQVTLRCSPISGHKSVSWYQQVLGQGPQFIFQYYEKEERGRGNFPDRFSARQFPNYSSELNVNALLLGDSALYLCASSPDRARYGYTFGSGTRLTVV.